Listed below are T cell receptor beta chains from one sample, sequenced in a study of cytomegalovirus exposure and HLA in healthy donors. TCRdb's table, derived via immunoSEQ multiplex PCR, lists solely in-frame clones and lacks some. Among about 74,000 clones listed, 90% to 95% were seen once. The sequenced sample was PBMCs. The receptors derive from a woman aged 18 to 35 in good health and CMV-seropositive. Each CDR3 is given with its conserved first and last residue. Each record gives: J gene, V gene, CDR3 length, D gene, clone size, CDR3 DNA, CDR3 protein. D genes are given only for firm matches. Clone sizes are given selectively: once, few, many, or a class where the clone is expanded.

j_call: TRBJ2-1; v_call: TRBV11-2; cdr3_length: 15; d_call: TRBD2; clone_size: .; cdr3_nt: TGTGCCAGCAGCTTAGAACTAGCGGATGACAATGAGCAGTTCTTC; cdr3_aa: CASSLELADDNEQFF
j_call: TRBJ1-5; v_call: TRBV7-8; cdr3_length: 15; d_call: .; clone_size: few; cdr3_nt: TGTGCCAGCAGCTTAGATGCGGGGGTGAGTCAGCCCCAGCATTTT; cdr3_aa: CASSLDAGVSQPQHF
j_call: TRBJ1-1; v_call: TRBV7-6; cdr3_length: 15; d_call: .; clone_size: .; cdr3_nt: TGTGCCAGCAGCTTAGTCTGGGGAGGGGACACTGAAGCTTTCTTT; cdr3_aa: CASSLVWGGDTEAFF
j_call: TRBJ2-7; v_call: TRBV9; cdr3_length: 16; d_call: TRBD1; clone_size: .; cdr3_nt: TGTGCCAGCAGCGCCAACCTTGAGGGACAGACCTACGAGCAGTACTTC; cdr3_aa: CASSANLEGQTYEQYF
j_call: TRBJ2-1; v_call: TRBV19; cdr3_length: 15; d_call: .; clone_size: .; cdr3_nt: TGTGCCAGCTCCTGGGGTGACAGGGGAGGGGATGAGCAGTTCTTC; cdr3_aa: CASSWGDRGGDEQFF
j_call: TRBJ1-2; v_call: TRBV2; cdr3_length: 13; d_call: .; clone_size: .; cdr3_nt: TGTGCCAGCTGTCCGGAGTCGCTCTATGGCTACACCTTC; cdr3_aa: CASCPESLYGYTF
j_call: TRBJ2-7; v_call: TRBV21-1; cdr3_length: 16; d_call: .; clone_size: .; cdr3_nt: TGTGCCAGCAGTGTAAGACGCCCGGACATTCCCTACGAGCAGTACTTC; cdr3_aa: CASSVRRPDIPYEQYF
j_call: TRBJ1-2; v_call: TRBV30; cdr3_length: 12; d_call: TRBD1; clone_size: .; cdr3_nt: TGTGCCTGGAAGGGGGCGCTTAGTGGCTACACCTTC; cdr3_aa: CAWKGALSGYTF
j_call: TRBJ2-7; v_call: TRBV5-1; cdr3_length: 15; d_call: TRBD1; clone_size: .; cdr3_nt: TGCGCCAGCAGCTACGGAGAGGGACAGACTTACGAGCAGTACTTC; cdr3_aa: CASSYGEGQTYEQYF
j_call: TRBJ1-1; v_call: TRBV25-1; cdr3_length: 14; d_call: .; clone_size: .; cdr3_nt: TGTGCCAGTACCTTACAGGGACGGAACACTGAAGCTTTCTTT; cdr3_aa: CASTLQGRNTEAFF
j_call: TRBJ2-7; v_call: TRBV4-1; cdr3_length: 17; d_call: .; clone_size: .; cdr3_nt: TGCGCCAGCAGCCAAGATAAATCACAGACTAAGGTCTACGAGCAGTACTTC; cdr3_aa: CASSQDKSQTKVYEQYF
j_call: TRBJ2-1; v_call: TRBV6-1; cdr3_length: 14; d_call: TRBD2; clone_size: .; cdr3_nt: TGTGCCAGCAGTGAAGCAACGGCGGGGGGGCAATCGTTCTTC; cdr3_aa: CASSEATAGGQSFF
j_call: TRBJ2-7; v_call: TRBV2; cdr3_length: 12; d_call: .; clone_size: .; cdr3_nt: TGTGCCAGCAGTGACAGGACCTACGAGCAGTACTTC; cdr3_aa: CASSDRTYEQYF
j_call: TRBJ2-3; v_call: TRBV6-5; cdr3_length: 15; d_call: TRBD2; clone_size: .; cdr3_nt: TGTGCCAGCAGTCCGCGGGAGTTTGGGACAGATACGCAGTATTTT; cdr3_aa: CASSPREFGTDTQYF
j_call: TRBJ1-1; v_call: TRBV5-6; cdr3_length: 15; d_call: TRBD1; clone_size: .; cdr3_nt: TGTGCCAGCAGCCAGCCAGGGGGTTGGACCACTGAAGCTTTCTTT; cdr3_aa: CASSQPGGWTTEAFF
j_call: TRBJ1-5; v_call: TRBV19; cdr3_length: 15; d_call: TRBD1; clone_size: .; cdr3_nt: TGTGCCAGTAATTGGGCAGGGGGAGAAAATCAGCCCCAGCATTTT; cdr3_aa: CASNWAGGENQPQHF